Presented here are 29 T cell receptor beta chains from one specimen sequenced in a study of blood T cell repertoires in COVID-19. Clones were sequenced by immunoSEQ multiplex PCR, and TCRdb holds only the in-frame ones, with some missing. The sample lists some 170,000 clones; approximately 85% were seen once. Sequencing was done on a sample of peripheral blood. The receptors originated from a woman in her sixties with acute or convalescent COVID-19.

The rearrangement links TRBV10-3 to TRBJ1-2; D not certain. Trimming took 0 bases from V and 6 from J, leaving 8 bases between them. The germline gives CDR1 ENHRY, CDR2 SYGVKD. This CDR3 region has 13 residues. CDR3 sequence: CAISESRGNGYTF. As DNA, the CDR3 is TGTGCCATCAGTGAGTCCCGGGGAAATGGCTACACCTTC.

This chain uses TRBV15 with TRBJ2-3; perhaps TRBD2 as D (5 bases). Trimming took 8 bases from V and 8 from J, leaving 17 bases between them. The CDR3 totals 13 residues. Germline V lookup: CDR1 LNHNV, CDR2 YYDKDF (reference sequence). The CDR3 sequence: CATGPTRAGTQYF. Written as DNA, the CDR3 is TGTGCCACCGGGCCTACTAGGGCGGGTACGCAGTATTTT.

The chain uses TRBV2 and TRBJ2-7, with a possible D match to TRBD1 (6 bases). Germline V gene sequence: CDR1 SNHLY, CDR2 FYNNEI. This CDR3 has 12 amino acids. The V and J ends lost 6 bases and 13 bases respectively, with 19 bases between them. CDR3 amino acids: CASRLERAGDYF. The CDR3 DNA reads TGTGCCAGCAGGCTTGAGAGGGCAGGGGACTACTTC.

This chain uses TRBV28 with TRBJ2-7; D possibly corresponds to TRBD1 (6 bases). Deletions cut 6 bases from V and 8 bases from J, with 14 bases between. CDR1 is MDHEN and CDR2 is SYDVKM in the germline V gene. This CDR3 spans 12 amino acids. The CDR3 nucleotides are TGTGCCAGCAGCACTGTGGGGGCGAAGCAGTACTTC. Its protein product is CASSTVGAKQYF.

The chain combines TRBV6-5 with TRBJ2-1; 7 bases agree with TRBD2. CDR1 MNHEY and CDR2 SVGAGI come from the germline V gene. The CDR3 loop spans 14 amino acids. The J segment lost 2 bases and the V segment lost 6 bases, leaving 4 bases of the junction unmatched. CDR3 sequence reads: CASSTAGAYNEQFF. The CDR3 nucleotides are TGTGCCAGCAGCACGGCGGGGGCCTACAATGAGCAGTTCTTC.

This clone has only one observation. The rearrangement joins TRBV2 to TRBJ2-3, with D possibly TRBD1 on 5 matching bases. Germline lookup yields CDR1 SNHLY and CDR2 FYNNEI. The CDR3 is 16 amino acids. Trimming took off 6 bases at V and 0 bases at J, with 16 bases between the two ends. In DNA, the CDR3 is TGTGCCAGCAGCGACCAGACAGTTGACAGCACAGATACGCAGTATTTT. As protein: CASSDQTVDSTDTQYF.

Worth noting for this clone: The identical CDR3 is also encoded by other nucleotide sequences in the sample. This chain uses TRBV7-9 with TRBJ1-6; the match to TRBD1 covers 10 bases. Germline V CDR1 and CDR2: SEHNR, FQNEAQ (reference sequence). There are 15 residues in the CDR3. V lost 5 bases to trimming and J lost 7 bases; unmatched junction nucleotides: 5. The CDR3 sequence: CASSPPGQGNSPLHF. Written as DNA, the CDR3 is TGTGCCAGCAGCCCGCCGGGACAGGGGAATTCACCCCTCCACTTT.

The rearrangement joins TRBV28 to TRBJ2-7, with 11 bases aligning to TRBD2. This CDR3 region has 15 residues. The germline V gene encodes CDR1 MDHEN and CDR2 SYDVKM. V shed 3 bases, J shed 5 bases, and the junction held 6 bases outside the gene matches. The CDR3 DNA is TGTGCCAGCAGTTTTGCCCTAGCGGGAGGCGACGAGCAGTACTTC. This sequence encodes CASSFALAGGDEQYF.

The V call is TRBV21-1, the J call TRBJ2-7; the D call in the table, TRBD1, was not verified against the DNA. TRBV21-1 is listed as a pseudogene. The length of the CDR3 is 15 residues. The CDR3 nucleotides read TGTGCCAGCAGCAAAGGGAAACAGGGGGCCTACGAGCAGTACTTC. It yields the protein CASSKGKQGAYEQYF.

This clone came up once. The V call is TRBV30, the J call TRBJ2-3, with 7 bases lining up with TRBD1. The CDR3 totals 12 residues. Germline CDR1 GTSNPN, CDR2 SVGIG (reference sequence). The ends lost 4 bases at V and 4 bases at J; junction bases unmatched: 2. CDR3 DNA: TGTGCCTGGAACAGGGGCCCAGATACGCAGTATTTT. Translating it yields CAWNRGPDTQYF. The complete variable domain, with remaining parts taken from reference TRBV30 and TRBJ2-3, reads SQTIHQWPATLVQPVGSPLSLECTVEGTSNPNLYWYRQAAGRGLQLLFYSVGIGQISSEVPQNLSASRPQDRQFILSSKKLLLSDSGFYLCAWNRGPDTQYFGPGTRLTVL.

The count of this clone is one. The genes are TRBV5-8 and TRBJ2-7; D is unresolved. V gave up 0 bases and J gave up 5 bases, with 6 bases separating them. This CDR3 region has 12 residues. Germline V gives CDR1 SGHTS, CDR2 YDEGEE. CDR3 bases: TGTGCCAGCAGCTTGGTCGACAACGAGCAGTACGTC. It is translated as CASSLVDNEQYV.

The sample holds one count of this clone. V usage is TRBV19 and J usage is TRBJ1-5; 7 bases fit TRBD1. The CDR3 sequence is 13 residues long. Germline loops: CDR1 LNHDA, CDR2 SQIVND (reference sequence). V gave up 5 bases and J gave up 8 bases; unmatched junction bases: 6. The DNA of the CDR3 is TGTGCCAGTAGTCCCGGGACAGTGGAGCCCCAGCATTTT. Translation gives CASSPGTVEPQHF.

The chain is built from TRBV30 and TRBJ1-1; tentative D call: TRBD1 (6 bases). CDR1 is GTSNPN and CDR2 is SVGIG in the germline V gene (reference sequence). CDR3 size: 13 residues. V shed 5 bases and J shed 0 bases, with 10 bases lying between them. The CDR3 is CAWGGYMNTEAFF. CDR3 sequence (DNA): TGTGCCTGGGGGGGCTACATGAACACTGAAGCTTTCTTT.

The chain is built from TRBV7-3 and TRBJ2-2; 7 bases line up with TRBD2. The CDR3 sequence is 19 residues long. Unmatched junction bases numbered 14, after V lost 2 bases and J lost 2 bases. The germline CDR1 and CDR2 sequences are SGHTA and FQGTGA. This CDR3 is CASSLFPSGTLGNTGELFF. In DNA form, the CDR3 reads TGTGCCAGCAGCTTATTCCCTAGCGGAACTCTTGGAAACACCGGGGAGCTGTTTTTT.

The V call is TRBV25-1, the J call TRBJ1-6; D may be TRBD1 (5 bases). The V gene's germline CDR1 is MGHDK and CDR2 SYGVNS. V lost 5 bases to trimming and J lost 4 bases, with 9 bases between them. The CDR3 runs to 14 residues. CDR3 DNA: TGTGCCAGCAGTCAACAGGAGTATAATTCACCCCTCCACTTT. Translating it yields CASSQQEYNSPLHF.

V is TRBV3-1 (or the pseudogene TRBV3-2) and J is TRBJ2-7; 7 nucleotides agree with TRBD2. Trimming took 1 base from V and 9 from J; bases not matched to a gene: 6. Germline CDR1 reads LGHDT; CDR2 reads YNNKEL (reference sequence). The CDR3 is made up of 13 amino acids. The CDR3 coding sequence is TGTGCCAGCAGCCAAGGAGAGCGGGGAGTGCAGTACGTC. Its translation: CASSQGERGVQYV.

The J gene is TRBJ1-2, the V gene TRBV14, with D unresolved. CDR1 is SGHDN, CDR2 FVKESK, per germline. This CDR3 is 15 amino acids long. V was clipped by 1 base and J by 5 bases, with 14 bases between them. For the CDR3, the DNA is TGTGCCAGCAGCCAAGCGGCCAGCGTCTATTATGGCTACACCTTC. Its protein product is CASSQAASVYYGYTF.

The rearrangement links TRBV19 to TRBJ2-2; D is unresolved. This CDR3 is 15 amino acids long. The V gene's germline CDR1 is LNHDA and CDR2 SQIVND (reference sequence). Trimming left V 4 bases short and J 1 base short, with 10 bases between. The CDR3 DNA reads TGTGCCAGTAGTACCCCACTCTTGAACACCGGGGAGCTGTTTTTT. Its translation: CASSTPLLNTGELFF.

The gene calls are TRBV13 and TRBJ1-1; D gene unclear. The CDR3 length is 14 residues. The V and J ends lost 0 bases and 6 bases respectively, with 11 bases between them. Germline loops: CDR1 PRHDT, CDR2 FYEKMQ (reference sequence). The CDR3 DNA is TGTGCCAGCAGCTTAGGGACCCTGGGCGCTGAAGCTTTCTTT. Amino acid sequence: CASSLGTLGAEAFF.

V usage is TRBV7-8 and J usage is TRBJ1-3; D remains unclear. Trimming stripped 1 base from V and 0 bases from J, with 10 bases between. Germline V lookup: CDR1 SGHVS, CDR2 FQNEAQ. The CDR3 consists of 16 residues. The CDR3 spells CASSLGVLNSGNTIYF. The CDR3 DNA sequence: TGTGCCAGCAGCTTAGGCGTCCTGAACTCTGGAAACACCATATATTTT. The full variable domain, its missing parts supplied by reference TRBV7-8 and TRBJ1-3, is GAGVSQSPRYKVAKRGQDVALRCDPISGHVSLFWYQQALGQGPEFLTYFQNEAQLDKSGLPSDRFFAERPEGSVSTLKIQRTQQEDSAVYLCASSLGVLNSGNTIYFGEGSWLTVV.

The chain recombines TRBV27 with TRBJ2-2; D possibly corresponds to TRBD1 (5 bases). CDR1 MNHEY and CDR2 SMNVEV come from the germline V gene (reference sequence). This CDR3 has 14 amino acids. Trimming took 8 bases from V and 6 from J, leaving 16 bases between them. CDR3 residues: CASRRTPGPGELFF. The CDR3 DNA follows: TGTGCCAGCCGCCGGACACCTGGTCCCGGGGAGCTGTTTTTT.

The chain uses TRBV6-6 and TRBJ2-2, with D possibly being TRBD2 (6 bases). Trimming cost V 0 bases and J 4 bases, with 12 bases left between them. This CDR3 spans 16 amino acids. Germline V gene data show CDR1 as MNHNY and CDR2 as SVGAGI (reference sequence). Here the CDR3 reads CASSYSRLGGTGELFF. The CDR3 nucleotides read TGTGCCAGCAGTTACTCCAGACTCGGGGGCACCGGGGAGCTGTTTTTT.

Only one count was recorded for this clone. This chain connects TRBV2 to TRBJ2-7, with TRBD2 as a possible D gene (5 bases). V was trimmed by 7 bases and J by 2 bases, leaving 12 bases between them. Germline assignment: CDR1 SNHLY and CDR2 FYNNEI. The CDR3 is 13 residues long. The CDR3 here is CASKSSGTYEQYV. The CDR3 DNA reads as TGTGCCAGCAAATCCAGCGGTACCTACGAGCAGTACGTC.

This clone has just one count. The chain recombines TRBV19 with TRBJ1-5, with 7 nucleotides matching TRBD1. CDR1 and CDR2 from the germline V gene are LNHDA and SQIVND (reference sequence). After removal of 6 bases from V and 6 bases from J, the junction contained 8 bases not matched to a gene. The CDR3 extends over 14 amino acids. CDR3 nucleotide sequence: TGTGCCAGTAGGCCCACAGGGGCCGGTCAGCCCCAGCATTTT. It yields the protein CASRPTGAGQPQHF.

The genes are TRBV29-1 and TRBJ2-1; D may be TRBD2 (8 bases). The germline V gene encodes CDR1 SQVTM and CDR2 ANQGSEA. The CDR3 totals 16 residues. Trimming took 3 bases from V and 2 from J, leaving 17 bases between them. In nucleotides, the CDR3 is TGCAGCGTTGAGGCGAGGGGGCGGGAGGCCTACAATGAGCAGTTCTTC. Translating gives CSVEARGREAYNEQFF.

The genes are TRBV7-2 and TRBJ2-2; TRBD2 matches 8 bases. In germline, CDR1 is SGHTA, CDR2 FQGNSA. CDR3 length: 17 amino acids. V was clipped by 4 bases and J by 4 bases; unmatched bases: 11. In DNA, the CDR3 is TGTGCCAGCAGCTATTTTTCCGGGACTAGGACCACCGGGGAGCTGTTTTTT. This sequence encodes CASSYFSGTRTTGELFF.

The J gene is TRBJ1-2, the V gene TRBV7-9; 8 bases agree with TRBD1. The CDR3 covers 16 residues. The V segment lost 3 bases and the J segment 3 bases; nucleotides outside the gene matches: 9. Germline loops: CDR1 SEHNR, CDR2 FQNEAQ (reference sequence). This chain's CDR3 is CASSLGTGFMHYGYTF. CDR3 DNA sequence: TGTGCCAGCAGCTTGGGGACAGGCTTTATGCACTATGGCTACACCTTC.

The chain employs TRBV19 and TRBJ2-6; the match to TRBD2 covers 8 bases. Germline V gives CDR1 LNHDA, CDR2 SQIVND (reference sequence). The trim removed 7 bases at V and 0 bases at J, leaving 11 bases unmatched. CDR3 length equals 18 residues. The CDR3 sequence: CASTNSGSPYSGANVLTF. The DNA of the CDR3 is TGTGCCAGTACCAACAGCGGGAGCCCCTACTCTGGGGCCAACGTCCTGACTTTC.

In DNA form, the CDR3 reads TGTGCCAGCAGGGCCGGGACAGTCCTCCTCAATACGCAGTATTTT. Translating gives CASRAGTVLLNTQYF. The gene calls are TRBV25-1 and TRBJ2-3, with 7 bases fitting TRBD1. This CDR3 has 15 residues. Trimming removed 6 bases from V and 7 bases from J; junction bases left unmatched: 13. Germline lookup yields CDR1 MGHDK and CDR2 SYGVNS.